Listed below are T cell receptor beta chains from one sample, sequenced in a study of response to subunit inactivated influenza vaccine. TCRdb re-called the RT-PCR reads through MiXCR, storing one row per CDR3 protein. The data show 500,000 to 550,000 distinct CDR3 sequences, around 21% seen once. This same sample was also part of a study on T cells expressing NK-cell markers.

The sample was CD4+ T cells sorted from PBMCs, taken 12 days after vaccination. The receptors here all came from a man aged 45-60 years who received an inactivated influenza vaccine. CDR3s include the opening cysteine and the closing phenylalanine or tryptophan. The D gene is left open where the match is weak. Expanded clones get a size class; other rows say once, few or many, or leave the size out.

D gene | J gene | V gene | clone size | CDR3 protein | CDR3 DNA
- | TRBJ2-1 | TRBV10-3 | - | CAISEGPNEQFF | TGTGCCATCAGTGAGGGGCCTAATGAGCAGTTCTTC
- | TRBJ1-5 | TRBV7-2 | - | CASSPRGAHQPQHF | TGTGCCAGCAGCCCCCGGGGGGCCCATCAGCCCCAGCATTTT
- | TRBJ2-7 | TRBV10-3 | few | CAITAGPPYEQYF | TGTGCCATCACTGCTGGGCCGCCCTACGAGCAGTACTTC
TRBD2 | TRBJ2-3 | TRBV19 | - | CASSSLAGDTQYF | TGTGCCAGTAGTTCCCTAGCGGGAGATACGCAGTATTTT
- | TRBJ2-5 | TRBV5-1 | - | CASGRGSEQETQYF | TGCGCCAGCGGGCGGGGTTCGGAACAAGAGACCCAGTACTTC
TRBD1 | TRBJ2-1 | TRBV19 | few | CASSSRDRGPNEQFF | TGTGCCAGTAGTAGCCGGGACAGGGGACCCAATGAGCAGTTCTTC
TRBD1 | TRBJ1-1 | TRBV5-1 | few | CASSLMHGQGAFAEAFF | TGCGCCAGCAGCTTGATGCACGGACAGGGGGCGTTTGCTGAAGCTTTCTTT
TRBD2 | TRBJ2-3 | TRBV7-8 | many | CASSSSPGLAAQYF | TGTGCCAGCAGCTCCAGTCCGGGACTAGCGGCGCAGTATTTT
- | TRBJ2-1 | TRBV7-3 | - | CASSSEGRSSYNEQFF | TGTGCCAGCAGCTCTGAGGGACGGAGCTCCTACAATGAGCAGTTCTTC
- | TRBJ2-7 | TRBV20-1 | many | CSARGGPYEQYF | TGCAGTGCTAGAGGAGGGCCCTACGAGCAGTACTTC
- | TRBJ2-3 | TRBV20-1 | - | CSTLTSTDTQYF | TGCAGTACCCTTACCAGCACAGATACGCAGTATTTT
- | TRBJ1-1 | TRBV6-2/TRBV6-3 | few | CASSYWGGTEAFF | TGTGCCAGCAGTTACTGGGGTGGAACTGAAGCTTTCTTT
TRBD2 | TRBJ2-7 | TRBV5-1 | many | CASSLEGTSGSSLIPEQYF | TGCGCCAGCAGCTTGGAAGGGACTAGCGGGAGTTCGCTTATTCCCGAGCAGTACTTC
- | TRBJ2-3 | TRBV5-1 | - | CASSLGDTYTQYF | TGCGCCAGCAGCTTGGGTGACACCTATACGCAGTATTTT
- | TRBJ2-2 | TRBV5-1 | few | CASSLAHRQPTGELFF | TGCGCCAGCAGCTTGGCCCACCGACAGCCCACCGGGGAGCTGTTTTTT
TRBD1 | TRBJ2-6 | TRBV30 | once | CAWSVLYRGSAGANVLTF | TGTGCCTGGAGTGTACTTTACAGGGGCTCTGCTGGGGCCAACGTCCTGACTTTC
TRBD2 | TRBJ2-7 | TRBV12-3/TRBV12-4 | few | CASSTGTSGYYEQYF | TGTGCCAGCAGTACCGGGACTAGCGGGTACTACGAGCAGTACTTC
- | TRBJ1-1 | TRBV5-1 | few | CASSLVGEVYTEAFF | TGCGCCAGCAGCTTGGTTGGGGAGGTTTACACTGAAGCTTTCTTT
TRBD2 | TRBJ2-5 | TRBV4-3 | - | CASSQGLAGDQETQYF | TGCGCCAGCAGCCAGGGACTAGCGGGGGACCAAGAGACCCAGTACTTC
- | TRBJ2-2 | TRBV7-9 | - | CASSDRLRGRDTGELFF | TGTGCCAGCAGCGACCGCCTCAGGGGTCGGGACACCGGGGAGCTGTTTTTT
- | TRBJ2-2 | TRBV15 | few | CATSTRGAVGELFF | TGTGCCACCAGCACCCGAGGGGCGGTCGGGGAGCTGTTTTTT
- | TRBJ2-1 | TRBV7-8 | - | CASSFGPRDEQFF | TGTGCCAGCAGCTTTGGGCCCCGCGATGAGCAGTTCTTC
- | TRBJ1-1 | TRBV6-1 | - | CASNLERGLNTEAFF | TGTGCCAGCAACTTGGAAAGGGGGTTGAACACTGAAGCTTTCTTT
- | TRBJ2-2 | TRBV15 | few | CATSRDSGRTGELFF | TGTGCCACCAGCAGAGATTCAGGGCGGACCGGGGAGCTGTTTTTT
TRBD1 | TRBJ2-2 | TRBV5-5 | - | CASSPGTGMGRTGELFF | TGTGCCAGCAGCCCGGGGACAGGGATGGGGAGGACCGGGGAGCTGTTTTTT
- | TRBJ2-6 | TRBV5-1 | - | CASRLTGPSGANVLTF | TGCGCCAGCAGGTTAACAGGACCCTCTGGGGCCAACGTCCTGACTTTC
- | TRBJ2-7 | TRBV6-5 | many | CASSYSDTSYEQYF | TGTGCCAGCAGTTACTCGGACACCTCCTACGAGCAGTACTTC
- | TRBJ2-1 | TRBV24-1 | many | CATSDKSGWGGEQFF | TGTGCCACCAGTGACAAGAGCGGGTGGGGTGGTGAGCAGTTCTTC